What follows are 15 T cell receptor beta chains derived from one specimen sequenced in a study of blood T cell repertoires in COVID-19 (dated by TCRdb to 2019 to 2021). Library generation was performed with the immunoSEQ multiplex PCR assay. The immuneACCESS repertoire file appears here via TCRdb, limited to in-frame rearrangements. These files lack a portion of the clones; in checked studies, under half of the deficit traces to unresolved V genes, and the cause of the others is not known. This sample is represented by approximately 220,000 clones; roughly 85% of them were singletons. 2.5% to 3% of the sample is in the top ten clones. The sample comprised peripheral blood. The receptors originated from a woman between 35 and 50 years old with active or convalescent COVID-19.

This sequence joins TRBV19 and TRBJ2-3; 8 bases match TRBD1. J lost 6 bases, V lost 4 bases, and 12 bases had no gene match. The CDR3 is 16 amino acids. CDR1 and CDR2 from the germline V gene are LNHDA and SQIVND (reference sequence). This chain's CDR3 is CASSSRQGRGVDTQYF. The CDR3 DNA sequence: TGTGCCAGTAGTAGTCGACAGGGGAGAGGTGTGGATACGCAGTATTTT.

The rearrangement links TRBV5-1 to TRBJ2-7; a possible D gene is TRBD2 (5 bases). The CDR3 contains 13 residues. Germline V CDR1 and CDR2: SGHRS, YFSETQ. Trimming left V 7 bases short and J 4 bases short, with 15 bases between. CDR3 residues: CASAFGRDYEQYF. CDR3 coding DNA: TGCGCCAGCGCCTTCGGACGGGATTACGAGCAGTACTTC.

Written as DNA, the CDR3 is TGTGCCAGCAGCCCCCCGAGGAACACTGAAGCTTTCTTT. It specifies CASSPPRNTEAFF. The chain recombines TRBV28 with TRBJ1-1; D gene uncertain. CDR1 is MDHEN, CDR2 SYDVKM, per germline. V lost 6 bases and J 1 base, leaving 9 bases between the germline ends. This CDR3 has 13 amino acids.

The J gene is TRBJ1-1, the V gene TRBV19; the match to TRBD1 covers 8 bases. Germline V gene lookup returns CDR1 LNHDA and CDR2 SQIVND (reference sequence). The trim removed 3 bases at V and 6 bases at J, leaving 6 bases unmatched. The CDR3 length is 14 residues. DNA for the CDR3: TGTGCCAGTAGTATCCAGGGGGCGACGGCTGAAGCTTTCTTT. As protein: CASSIQGATAEAFF.

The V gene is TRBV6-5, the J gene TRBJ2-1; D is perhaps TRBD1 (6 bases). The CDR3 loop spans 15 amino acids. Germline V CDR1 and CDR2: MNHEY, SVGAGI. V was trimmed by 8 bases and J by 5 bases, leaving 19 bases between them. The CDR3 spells CASSWGQIGDNEQFF. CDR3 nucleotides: TGTGCCAGCTCATGGGGGCAAATCGGTGACAATGAGCAGTTCTTC.

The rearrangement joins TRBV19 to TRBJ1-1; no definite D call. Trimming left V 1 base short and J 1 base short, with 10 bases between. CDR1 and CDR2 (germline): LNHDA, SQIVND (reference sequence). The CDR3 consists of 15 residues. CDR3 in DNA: TGTGCCAGTAGTATAGCCGGACTCCAGAACACTGAAGCTTTCTTT. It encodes CASSIAGLQNTEAFF.

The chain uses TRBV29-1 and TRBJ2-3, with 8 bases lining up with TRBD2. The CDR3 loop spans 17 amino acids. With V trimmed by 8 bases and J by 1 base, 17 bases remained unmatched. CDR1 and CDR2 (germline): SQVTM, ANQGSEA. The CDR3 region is CSISSGSRTGGTDTQYF. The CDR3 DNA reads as TGCAGCATCTCCAGCGGGAGTAGGACTGGGGGCACAGATACGCAGTATTTT.

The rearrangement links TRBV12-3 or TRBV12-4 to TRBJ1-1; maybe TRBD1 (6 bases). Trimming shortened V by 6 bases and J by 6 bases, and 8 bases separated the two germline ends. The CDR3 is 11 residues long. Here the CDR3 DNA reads TGTGCCAGCAGATCAGGGGCTGAAGCTTTCTTT. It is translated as CASRSGAEAFF.

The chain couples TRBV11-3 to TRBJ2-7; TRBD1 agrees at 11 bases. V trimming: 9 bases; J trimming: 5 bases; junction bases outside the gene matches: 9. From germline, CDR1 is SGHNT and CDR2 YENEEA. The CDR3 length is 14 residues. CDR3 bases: TGTGCCAGTACTTCCCGGACAGGGGGCCACGAGCAGTACTTC. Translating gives CASTSRTGGHEQYF.

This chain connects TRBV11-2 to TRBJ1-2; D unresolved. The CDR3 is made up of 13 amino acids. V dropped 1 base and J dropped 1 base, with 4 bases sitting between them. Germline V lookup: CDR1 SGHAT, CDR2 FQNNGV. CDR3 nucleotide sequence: TGTGCCAGCAGCTTAGTCCATAACTATGGCTACACCTTC. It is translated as CASSLVHNYGYTF.

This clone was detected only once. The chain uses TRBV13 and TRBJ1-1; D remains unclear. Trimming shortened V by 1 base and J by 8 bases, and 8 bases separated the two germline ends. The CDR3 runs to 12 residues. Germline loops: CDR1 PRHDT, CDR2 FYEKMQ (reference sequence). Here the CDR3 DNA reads TGTGCCAGCAGCTTAGTAACGGGGGAAGCTTTCTTT. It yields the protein CASSLVTGEAFF.

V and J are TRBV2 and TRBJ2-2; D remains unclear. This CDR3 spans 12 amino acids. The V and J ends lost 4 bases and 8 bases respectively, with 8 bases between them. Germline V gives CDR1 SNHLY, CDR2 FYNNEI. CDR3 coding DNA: TGTGCCAGCAGTGCAGCCGGGGGGGAGCTGTTTTTT. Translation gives CASSAAGGELFF.

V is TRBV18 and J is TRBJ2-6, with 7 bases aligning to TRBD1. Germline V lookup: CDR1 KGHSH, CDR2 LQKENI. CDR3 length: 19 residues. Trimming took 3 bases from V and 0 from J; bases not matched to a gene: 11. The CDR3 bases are TGTGCCAGCTCACCCCGCACGGACAGGTTAACCTCTGGGGCCAACGTCCTGACTTTC. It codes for CASSPRTDRLTSGANVLTF.

CDR3 in amino acids: CASSLYSGRGYNEQFF. The CDR3 DNA reads as TGTGCCAGCAGCTTATATAGCGGGAGGGGATACAATGAGCAGTTCTTC. The V and J genes are TRBV7-3 and TRBJ2-1; TRBD2 agrees at 11 bases. The CDR3 spans 16 residues. The V gene's germline CDR1 is SGHTA and CDR2 FQGTGA. V was pared by 2 bases and J by 4 bases, with 4 bases of the junction left unmatched.

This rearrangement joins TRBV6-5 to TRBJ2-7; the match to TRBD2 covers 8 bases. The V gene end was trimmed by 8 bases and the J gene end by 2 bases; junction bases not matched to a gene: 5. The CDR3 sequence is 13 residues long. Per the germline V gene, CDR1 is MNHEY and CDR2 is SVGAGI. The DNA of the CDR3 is TGTGCCAGCTCTGTAGCGGGGACCTACGAGCAGTACTTC. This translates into CASSVAGTYEQYF.